This T cell receptor (beta chain) was recorded in a study of human T cells and chemical hapten exposure. The wider study: Patients got weekly scalp diphenylcyclopropenone doses over the roughly 22-week study. Recorded diagnoses among the mostly female patients were alopecia areata, totalis or universalis. General study findings and limits: Having alopecia, donors may respond immunologically unlike healthy people.

As to time point: patch test 2, 6 weeks after DPC sensitization. Noted treatment: therapeutic diphenylcyclopropenone sensitization with weekly scalp DPC. Each CDR3 protein is one row after TCRdb ran MiXCR on the RACE reads. The top ten hold over 3% of the sample, which has approximately 110,000 distinct CDR3 sequences, approximately 8.8% seen once. About this clonotype: Its antigen is unknown.

Germline CDR1 DFQATT, CDR2 SNEGSKA (reference sequence). Trimming removed 6 bases from V and 3 bases from J, with 9 bases in between. The CDR3 totals 12 residues. The rearrangement joins TRBV20-1 to TRBJ1-5; D uncertain. Sample: whole blood, taken in connection with sensitization to the hapten diphenylcyclopropenone (DPC). The sequence was obtained from a woman aged 40 to 55 with alopecia areata. Some clones in this sample may be carry-over from other donors' samples. CDR3 region: CSAWRNNQPQHF. In DNA, the CDR3 is TGCAGTGCCTGGCGGAACAATCAGCCCCAGCATTTT.